Many counts were recorded for the clone carrying this TCR beta chain. The antigen is undetermined. This beta chain is off target for a library built for alpha chains, so its abundance means little. This entry belongs to a study of spatial heterogeneity in lung cancer. General study results and limits: Counts of expanded intratumoral alpha and beta TCRs tracked tumor mutation counts.

The germline gives CDR1 SGHRS, CDR2 YFSETQ. With 4 bases removed from V and 2 bases from J, the gap between germline ends came to 13 bases. CDR3 length equals 14 residues. Using its own MiXCR run on the 5' RACE reads, TCRdb lists one record per CDR3 protein. The table has thousands of distinct CDR3 sequences, around an eighth seen once. Time point specified: sample taken at primary tumor resection. The input for sequencing was lung tumor tissue, taken at surgery. The rearrangement joins TRBV5-1 to TRBJ2-7; possible D gene TRBD1, 5 bases. This sequence was found in a male donor with early-stage non-small cell lung cancer. The CDR3 is CASSKVDRAYEQYF. CDR3 bases: TGCGCCAGCAGCAAGGTAGACAGAGCCTACGAGCAGTACTTC.